Listed below are T cell receptor beta chains from one sample, sequenced in a study of identical twins. TCRdb called the 5' RACE reads again in MiXCR, with one record for every CDR3 protein. This sample has approximately 600,000 distinct CDR3 sequences, with just under 10% found just once. These same data were also listed under a study on yellow fever vaccine responses in identical twins.

The sequencing input was PBMCs. These receptors came from a woman between 18 and 29 years old in good health. The CDR3 runs from the conserved cysteine through the conserved F or W. Fields, in order: J gene, clone size, D gene, V gene, CDR3 protein, CDR3 DNA. A D gene is named only where the DNA matches it firmly. Where a row states a size, it is once, few, many or the class of an expanded clone; other rows omit it.

j_gene: TRBJ2-3; abundance: few; d_gene: TRBD2; v_gene: TRBV28; CDR3aa: CALAGASGGTDTQYF; CDR3nt: TGTGCCCTCGCGGGGGCTAGCGGGGGGACAGATACGCAGTATTTT
j_gene: TRBJ2-6; abundance: few; d_gene: TRBD1; v_gene: TRBV11-1; CDR3aa: CASSPGTGASSGANVLTF; CDR3nt: TGTGCCAGCAGCCCCGGGACAGGGGCCAGCTCTGGGGCCAACGTCCTGACTTTC
j_gene: TRBJ2-5; abundance: few; d_gene: TRBD1; v_gene: TRBV7-9; CDR3aa: CASSFELGQEQETQYF; CDR3nt: TGTGCCAGCAGCTTTGAACTGGGACAGGAACAAGAGACCCAGTACTTC
j_gene: TRBJ2-2; abundance: few; d_gene: TRBD1; v_gene: TRBV11-2; CDR3aa: CASSLWLGQRRTGELFF; CDR3nt: TGTGCCAGCAGCTTATGGTTGGGACAGAGGCGGACCGGGGAGCTGTTTTTT
j_gene: TRBJ2-3; abundance: -; d_gene: -; v_gene: TRBV5-1; CDR3aa: CASSLLSTRAYTDTQYF; CDR3nt: TGCGCCAGCAGCTTGTTAAGTACCAGGGCGTACACAGATACGCAGTATTTT
j_gene: TRBJ2-3; abundance: -; d_gene: TRBD2; v_gene: TRBV12-3/TRBV12-4; CDR3aa: CASLEVAGVDTQYF; CDR3nt: TGTGCCAGCCTTGAGGTAGCGGGGGTTGATACGCAGTATTTT
j_gene: TRBJ2-3; abundance: many; d_gene: -; v_gene: TRBV30; CDR3aa: CAWRGSGPDTQYF; CDR3nt: TGTGCCTGGAGGGGCAGTGGGCCAGATACGCAGTATTTT
j_gene: TRBJ2-5; abundance: few; d_gene: TRBD2; v_gene: TRBV9; CDR3aa: CASGLAGGPGAETQYF; CDR3nt: TGTGCCAGCGGACTAGCGGGAGGACCGGGGGCAGAGACCCAGTACTTC
j_gene: TRBJ2-7; abundance: many; d_gene: TRBD2; v_gene: TRBV11-2; CDR3aa: CASSLGWAGGTYEQYF; CDR3nt: TGTGCCAGCAGCTTAGGCTGGGCGGGGGGAACCTACGAGCAGTACTTC
j_gene: TRBJ2-1; abundance: few; d_gene: TRBD2; v_gene: TRBV7-9; CDR3aa: CASTQGSSGRFEQFF; CDR3nt: TGTGCCAGCACCCAAGGTTCTAGCGGGAGATTTGAGCAGTTCTTC
j_gene: TRBJ2-3; abundance: few; d_gene: -; v_gene: TRBV7-6; CDR3aa: CASSSTPNTDTQYF; CDR3nt: TGTGCCAGCAGCTCCACCCCGAACACAGATACGCAGTATTTT
j_gene: TRBJ2-7; abundance: many; d_gene: -; v_gene: TRBV6-1; CDR3aa: CASSEGVQGAYEQYF; CDR3nt: TGTGCCAGCAGTGAAGGAGTACAGGGAGCCTACGAGCAGTACTTC
j_gene: TRBJ1-4; abundance: many; d_gene: TRBD1; v_gene: TRBV5-1; CDR3aa: CASSPGDRGYEKLFF; CDR3nt: TGCGCCAGCAGCCCGGGGGACAGGGGTTACGAAAAACTGTTTTTT
j_gene: TRBJ2-5; abundance: many; d_gene: TRBD2; v_gene: TRBV5-1; CDR3aa: CASSLSGGGETQYF; CDR3nt: TGTGCCAGCAGTTTGAGCGGGGGGGGCGAGACCCAGTACTTC
j_gene: TRBJ2-7; abundance: few; d_gene: -; v_gene: TRBV9; CDR3aa: CASSGLNDYEQYF; CDR3nt: TGTGCCAGCAGCGGACTCAACGACTACGAGCAGTACTTC
j_gene: TRBJ1-2; abundance: few; d_gene: TRBD1; v_gene: TRBV25-1; CDR3aa: CASRDRIYGYTF; CDR3nt: TGTGCCAGCAGGGACAGGATATATGGCTACACCTTC
j_gene: TRBJ2-7; abundance: few; d_gene: TRBD1; v_gene: TRBV6-2/TRBV6-3; CDR3aa: CASSYEGQGWFYEQYF; CDR3nt: TGTGCCAGCAGTTACGAAGGACAGGGTTGGTTCTACGAGCAGTACTTC
j_gene: TRBJ1-5; abundance: few; d_gene: TRBD1; v_gene: TRBV12-3/TRBV12-4; CDR3aa: CASSLPALGTGAQPQHF; CDR3nt: TGTGCCAGCAGTTTACCTGCCCTTGGGACAGGGGCTCAGCCCCAGCATTTT
j_gene: TRBJ1-1; abundance: many; d_gene: TRBD1; v_gene: TRBV2; CDR3aa: CASRTEDRGRKNTEAFF; CDR3nt: TGTGCCAGCCGTACCGAGGACAGGGGACGGAAGAACACTGAAGCTTTCTTT
j_gene: TRBJ2-3; abundance: few; d_gene: TRBD1; v_gene: TRBV5-1; CDR3aa: CASSPTGTGVTDTQYF; CDR3nt: TGCGCCAGCAGCCCCACCGGGACAGGAGTCACAGATACGCAGTATTTT
j_gene: TRBJ2-7; abundance: many; d_gene: -; v_gene: TRBV20-1; CDR3aa: CSAPDPSGMRYEQYF; CDR3nt: TGCAGTGCTCCCGACCCCTCAGGGATGAGGTACGAGCAGTACTTC
j_gene: TRBJ2-2; abundance: few; d_gene: -; v_gene: TRBV15; CDR3aa: CATSRDSLAAGELFF; CDR3nt: TGTGCCACCAGCAGAGATAGTCTGGCAGCCGGGGAGCTGTTTTTT
j_gene: TRBJ2-7; abundance: once; d_gene: -; v_gene: TRBV3-1; CDR3aa: CASSRVPGYDPSYKQYF; CDR3nt: TGTGCCAGCAGCCGAGTTCCCGGCTACGACCCTTCCTACAAGCAGTACTTC
j_gene: TRBJ2-7; abundance: -; d_gene: TRBD1; v_gene: TRBV6-6; CDR3aa: CASSQGQGYQYF; CDR3nt: TGTGCCAGCAGCCAGGGACAGGGTTACCAGTACTTC
j_gene: TRBJ2-2; abundance: -; d_gene: TRBD2; v_gene: TRBV7-3; CDR3aa: CASSVTSGGQNTGELFF; CDR3nt: TGTGCCAGCAGCGTCACTAGCGGGGGCCAGAACACCGGGGAGCTGTTTTTT
j_gene: TRBJ2-7; abundance: -; d_gene: TRBD2; v_gene: TRBV4-3; CDR3aa: CASSQYTGTSGSSYEQYF; CDR3nt: TGCGCCAGCAGCCAATATACAGGGACTAGCGGGAGTTCCTACGAGCAGTACTTC
j_gene: TRBJ2-1; abundance: -; d_gene: TRBD1; v_gene: TRBV9; CDR3aa: CASSWDSLVNEQFF; CDR3nt: TGTGCCAGCAGCTGGGACAGCCTCGTCAATGAGCAGTTCTTC
j_gene: TRBJ2-3; abundance: many; d_gene: -; v_gene: TRBV12-3/TRBV12-4; CDR3aa: CASSLEGGLYF; CDR3nt: TGTGCCAGCAGTTTGGAGGGTGGATTGTATTTT
j_gene: TRBJ1-1; abundance: -; d_gene: -; v_gene: TRBV6-5; CDR3aa: CASSPRTLEAFF; CDR3nt: TGTGCCAGCAGCCCCCGGACACTCGAAGCTTTCTTT
j_gene: TRBJ2-3; abundance: -; d_gene: -; v_gene: TRBV7-2; CDR3aa: CASSLGGGTQYF; CDR3nt: TGTGCCAGCAGCTTAGGCGGAGGTACGCAGTATTTT
j_gene: TRBJ2-7; abundance: -; d_gene: TRBD2; v_gene: TRBV7-8; CDR3aa: CASSSRMTSGGLLEQYF; CDR3nt: TGTGCCAGCAGCTCGCGAATGACTAGCGGGGGACTCCTCGAGCAGTACTTC
j_gene: TRBJ2-5; abundance: -; d_gene: TRBD2; v_gene: TRBV9; CDR3aa: CASTLAGGLQETQYF; CDR3nt: TGTGCCAGCACGCTAGCGGGGGGGCTCCAAGAGACCCAGTACTTC
j_gene: TRBJ2-7; abundance: -; d_gene: TRBD1; v_gene: TRBV6-1; CDR3aa: CASSKSDRVVNPTYEQYF; CDR3nt: TGTGCCAGCAGCAAATCTGACAGGGTTGTTAACCCTACCTACGAGCAGTACTTC
j_gene: TRBJ2-7; abundance: many; d_gene: -; v_gene: TRBV29-1; CDR3aa: CSVGGIRYEQYF; CDR3nt: TGCAGCGTTGGAGGGATAAGGTACGAGCAGTACTTC
j_gene: TRBJ2-1; abundance: -; d_gene: TRBD2; v_gene: TRBV28; CDR3aa: CASSLWGTSGTLGEQFF; CDR3nt: TGTGCCAGCAGTTTATGGGGGACTAGCGGCACCTTGGGCGAGCAGTTCTTC
j_gene: TRBJ2-1; abundance: many; d_gene: TRBD2; v_gene: TRBV29-1; CDR3aa: CSVWREGEQFF; CDR3nt: TGCAGCGTTTGGCGGGAGGGTGAGCAGTTCTTC
j_gene: TRBJ2-2; abundance: -; d_gene: -; v_gene: TRBV7-7; CDR3aa: CASSLKSSGELFF; CDR3nt: TGTGCTAGCAGCTTAAAGTCGTCCGGGGAGCTGTTTTTT
j_gene: TRBJ2-5; abundance: -; d_gene: TRBD1; v_gene: TRBV6-2/TRBV6-3; CDR3aa: CASRPKQGARETQYF; CDR3nt: TGTGCCAGCCGGCCGAAACAGGGGGCGAGAGAGACCCAGTACTTC
j_gene: TRBJ2-2; abundance: few; d_gene: TRBD2; v_gene: TRBV5-1; CDR3aa: CASSLGRGLAGTGELFF; CDR3nt: TGCGCCAGCAGCTTAGGCAGGGGACTAGCAGGCACCGGGGAGCTGTTTTTT
j_gene: TRBJ2-1; abundance: few; d_gene: TRBD2; v_gene: TRBV20-1; CDR3aa: CSGQLAGKRNEQFF; CDR3nt: TGCAGTGGGCAGCTAGCGGGGAAGCGAAATGAGCAGTTCTTC
j_gene: TRBJ2-6; abundance: -; d_gene: -; v_gene: TRBV20-1; CDR3aa: CSASVGTSSSGANVLTF; CDR3nt: TGCAGTGCAAGCGTCGGGACATCAAGCTCTGGGGCCAACGTCCTGACTTTC
j_gene: TRBJ2-7; abundance: few; d_gene: TRBD2; v_gene: TRBV9; CDR3aa: CASAGGPGYEQYF; CDR3nt: TGTGCCAGCGCGGGGGGTCCCGGCTACGAGCAGTACTTC
j_gene: TRBJ2-7; abundance: many; d_gene: -; v_gene: TRBV29-1; CDR3aa: CSVAASEIYEQYF; CDR3nt: TGCAGCGTTGCAGCTAGCGAGATCTACGAGCAGTACTTC
j_gene: TRBJ2-5; abundance: -; d_gene: TRBD2; v_gene: TRBV20-1; CDR3aa: CSPTTLLAGVQETQYF; CDR3nt: TGCAGTCCAACGACCTTGCTAGCGGGAGTTCAAGAGACCCAGTACTTC
j_gene: TRBJ2-1; abundance: -; d_gene: -; v_gene: TRBV3-1; CDR3aa: CASTQFSQDNEQFF; CDR3nt: TGTGCCAGCACCCAATTCTCGCAAGACAATGAGCAGTTCTTC
j_gene: TRBJ2-5; abundance: few; d_gene: -; v_gene: TRBV27; CDR3aa: CASSRRRDSLVETQYF; CDR3nt: TGTGCCAGCAGTCGTCGAAGGGACTCCCTGGTAGAGACCCAGTACTTC
j_gene: TRBJ2-3; abundance: many; d_gene: -; v_gene: TRBV28; CDR3aa: CASTQPRTDTQYF; CDR3nt: TGTGCCAGCACCCAACCCCGAACAGATACGCAGTATTTT
j_gene: TRBJ2-7; abundance: many; d_gene: -; v_gene: TRBV11-2; CDR3aa: CASSLYPSSGQLYEQYF; CDR3nt: TGTGCCAGCAGCTTATATCCGTCGTCGGGACAACTCTACGAGCAGTACTTC
j_gene: TRBJ2-7; abundance: many; d_gene: -; v_gene: TRBV5-1; CDR3aa: CASSLVGGGLSYEQYF; CDR3nt: TGCGCCAGCAGCTTGGTCGGCGGGGGCCTCTCCTACGAGCAGTACTTC
j_gene: TRBJ2-1; abundance: many; d_gene: -; v_gene: TRBV20-1; CDR3aa: CSARWGASNEQFF; CDR3nt: TGCAGTGCTAGATGGGGAGCGTCTAATGAGCAGTTCTTC
j_gene: TRBJ2-7; abundance: many; d_gene: -; v_gene: TRBV6-6; CDR3aa: CASSSVGEQYF; CDR3nt: TGTGCCAGCTCGTCCGTTGGGGAGCAGTACTTC